This T cell receptor (beta chain) was sequenced for a study of T cells after posttransplantation cyclophosphamide. The study, taken as a whole, reports: Donor-recipient repertoire similarity was low at 1-2 months, rising over year one. TRB overlap between skin or GI tissue T cells and blood was limited.

Sequencing used immunoSEQ multiplex PCR; TCRdb keeps in-frame clones, though not all of them. There are tens of thousands of clones in the sample; approximately 90% occur only once, and 3% to 3.5% lies in the top ten. Regarding this clone: Its antigen is not identified.

The CDR3 loop spans 16 amino acids. Germline CDR1 reads SGDLS; CDR2 reads YYNGEE. The V gene lost 4 bases and the J gene lost 4 bases, with 20 bases spanning the gap. The chain combines TRBV9 with TRBJ1-2, with D possibly being TRBD1 (6 bases). The receptor was isolated from a woman in her forties or fifties in good health and a related stem cell transplant donor. The source material was PBMCs. The CDR3 loop is CASSPYTGKTVYGYTF. CDR3 in DNA: TGTGCCAGCAGCCCATACACAGGGAAAACCGTCTATGGCTACACCTTC.